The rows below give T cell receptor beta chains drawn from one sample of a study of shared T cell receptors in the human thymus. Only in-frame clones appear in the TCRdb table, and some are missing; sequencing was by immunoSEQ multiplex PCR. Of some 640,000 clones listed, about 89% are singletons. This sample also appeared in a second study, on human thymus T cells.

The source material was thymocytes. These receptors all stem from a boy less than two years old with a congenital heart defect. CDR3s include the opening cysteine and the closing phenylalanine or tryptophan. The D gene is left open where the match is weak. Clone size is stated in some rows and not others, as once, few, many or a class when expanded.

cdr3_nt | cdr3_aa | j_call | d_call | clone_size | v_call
TGTGCCAGCAGTTTAGGGGAGGTCGACAATGAGCAGTTCTTC | CASSLGEVDNEQFF | TRBJ2-1 | - | - | TRBV27
TGTGCCAGCTCACCACCAAATGGGACAGGGGACACCGGGGAGCTGTTTTTT | CASSPPNGTGDTGELFF | TRBJ2-2 | TRBD1 | - | TRBV18
TGTGCCAGCAGCCCCCAGCGGGGGGGGCGCCAAGGAAACACCATATATTTT | CASSPQRGGRQGNTIYF | TRBJ1-3 | - | - | TRBV7-6
TGCGCCAGCAGCCAGGGACAGAGCACAGATACGCAGTATTTT | CASSQGQSTDTQYF | TRBJ2-3 | TRBD1 | - | TRBV5-1
TGTGCCAGCAGTGAAGCCGGCGGTAGCCCTGAAGCTTTCTTT | CASSEAGGSPEAFF | TRBJ1-1 | - | - | TRBV6-1
TGTGCCAGCAGTGCCGACTGTGGCGGGACAGATACGCAGTATTTT | CASSADCGGTDTQYF | TRBJ2-3 | - | - | TRBV6-6
TGTGCCACCATAGGAGATGAAGGGGGTACGCAGTATTTT | CATIGDEGGTQYF | TRBJ2-3 | - | - | TRBV6-6
TGCGCCAGCAGCCAAGATTTGAAGACTAGCGGGGGGACTTACTCCTACAATGAGCAGTTCTTC | CASSQDLKTSGGTYSYNEQFF | TRBJ2-1 | TRBD2 | - | TRBV4-1
TGTGCCAGCAGCATAATAAGCGGGAGGGTTAACGAGCAGTACTTC | CASSIISGRVNEQYF | TRBJ2-7 | TRBD2 | few | TRBV28
TGCGCCAGCAGCTTGGTGGGACTAGCGGTTACAGATACGCAGTATTTT | CASSLVGLAVTDTQYF | TRBJ2-3 | TRBD2 | - | TRBV5-1
TGTGCCAGCAGTTTAACGCAGGCAGCTGAAAAACTGTTTTTT | CASSLTQAAEKLFF | TRBJ1-4 | - | - | TRBV28
TGTGCCAGCAGCTTCCAGCCAGGGATTTCCTACGAGCAGTACTTC | CASSFQPGISYEQYF | TRBJ2-7 | - | - | TRBV7-9
TGTGCCAGCAGCTTATCAGGGGTGAGAGGTAGAAGCACTGAAGCTTTCTTT | CASSLSGVRGRSTEAFF | TRBJ1-1 | - | - | TRBV7-6
TGTGCCAGTAGTATTTTCCGGGTGCGGGATAATTCACCCCTCCACTTT | CASSIFRVRDNSPLHF | TRBJ1-6 | - | - | TRBV19
TGCGCCAGCAGCCACCTTGGGGGGGGAGCTGACTATGGCTACACCTTC | CASSHLGGGADYGYTF | TRBJ1-2 | - | few | TRBV5-1
TGCGCCAGCAGCCTCCTAGAGGGGGCGCGGAATAATTCCCCCCTCCACTTT | CASSLLEGARNNSPLHF | TRBJ1-6 | TRBD1 | - | TRBV4-3
TGTGCCAGCACCCCACTCTGCGGGGGGCGTGAAAAACTGTTTTTT | CASTPLCGGREKLFF | TRBJ1-4 | - | - | TRBV6-6
TGTGCCAGCAGTCGACAGGGTCCAGAGCAGTACTTC | CASSRQGPEQYF | TRBJ2-7 | TRBD1 | once | TRBV7-9
TGTGCCAGCAGTGACCAACGGGACAGGGGGAGGAGCTCCTACAATGAGCAGTTCTTC | CASSDQRDRGRSSYNEQFF | TRBJ2-1 | TRBD1 | - | TRBV6-1
TGTGCCAGCTCGCGCCCCGTGGCGGGTGAACAAGAGACCCAGTACTTC | CASSRPVAGEQETQYF | TRBJ2-5 | - | - | TRBV18
TGCGCCAGCAGCCAAGATCGGATAGGGGATGAAAAACTGTTTTTT | CASSQDRIGDEKLFF | TRBJ1-4 | - | - | TRBV4-3
TGTGCCAGCAGCGTGGAAGGGGGATTCTACGAGCAGTACTTC | CASSVEGGFYEQYF | TRBJ2-7 | - | - | TRBV5-8